The clone carrying this T cell receptor beta chain turned up a few times. Its target is not known. The entry originates in a study of cytomegalovirus exposure and HLA in healthy donors. This CDR3 comprises 12 residues. CDR1 and CDR2 (germline): MDHEN, SYDVKM. V dropped 4 bases and J dropped 5 bases, with 9 bases sitting between them. General study points: Many donors carried some public TCRs, although rarity characterized most TCR sequences.

A multiplex PCR was run with 60 Vbeta primers and 13 Jbeta primers. The method was immunoSEQ multiplex PCR; TCRdb's version includes in-frame clones alone and lacks a portion of them. In the table there are roughly 180,000 clones, over 65% of which are singletons. The clonotype originates from a man aged 18 to 30 in good health and CMV-seronegative. The sequenced sample consisted of PBMCs. The V gene is TRBV28, the J gene TRBJ2-7; possible D gene TRBD1, 5 bases. For the CDR3, the DNA is TGTGCCAGCAGTTCCCTAGGGGACGAGCAGTACTTC. Encoded protein: CASSSLGDEQYF.